This entry describes one TCR beta chain. In the authors' methods: The authors estimated nucleated cell counts from reference gene primer amplification. Method: immunoSEQ multiplex PCR; TCRdb's copy keeps in-frame clones and lacks some. V, J and clone size were drawn from that table, and D and trimming were deduced from the DNA. The sample contains tens of thousands of clones, approximately 90% of which appear only once. This sample was taken from a study of blood T cell repertoires in COVID-19. For the study at large: Whether acute or convalescent, the COVID-19 samples came from the United States, Italy and Spain. T cells, B-cell-depleted T cells, or PBMCs provided the cDNA or gDNA that served as material.

This CDR3 region has 15 residues. Trimming left V 1 base short and J 2 bases short, with 12 bases between. Germline V gene data show CDR1 as GTSNPN and CDR2 as SVGIG (reference sequence). The rearrangement links TRBV30 to TRBJ1-5, with D maybe TRBD1 (6 bases). Sequencing was carried out using peripheral blood. The sequence derives from a man between 45 and 60 years old with acute or convalescent COVID-19. CDR3 DNA sequence: TGTGCCTGGAGTGCCGTAGGGGGAGGCAATCAGCCCCAGCATTTT. It translates to CAWSAVGGGNQPQHF.